These 5 T cell receptor beta chains were sequenced from one sample in a study of blood T cell repertoires in COVID-19. Repertoires were generated with immunoSEQ multiplex PCR, while TCRdb's copy carries only in-frame clones and drops some. The sample has 200,000 to 300,000 clones; about 89% are singletons. Sequenced material: PBMCs or T cells enriched from blood (not recorded which). The source is a woman aged 25 to 39 who had recovered from COVID-19.

V and J are TRBV7-3 and TRBJ2-1, with a possible D match to TRBD2 (5 bases). Germline-derived CDR1 and CDR2 are SGHTA and FQGTGA. V was clipped by 3 bases and J by 0 bases, with 9 bases between them. The CDR3 has 15 residues. The CDR3 nucleotides read TGTGCCAGCAGCTTCAGCGGAAGCTCCTACAATGAGCAGTTCTTC. This translates into CASSFSGSSYNEQFF.

The chain is built from TRBV5-1 and TRBJ1-6; possible D gene TRBD1, 6 bases. V was shortened by 0 bases and J by 7 bases, with 14 bases between the two germline ends. The CDR3 spans 16 residues. The germline V gene has CDR1 SGHRS and CDR2 YFSETQ. The CDR3: CASSLDGGLGNSPLHF. The CDR3 nucleotides are TGCGCCAGCAGCTTGGATGGGGGCTTAGGAAATTCACCCCTCCACTTT.

The gene calls are TRBV3-1 (or the pseudogene TRBV3-2) and TRBJ1-1; D gene ambiguous. The CDR3 consists of 15 residues. The germline V and J ends were trimmed by 2 bases and 1 base, with 11 bases remaining between them. CDR1 is LGHDT and CDR2 is YNNKEL in the germline V gene (reference sequence). CDR3 in amino acids: CASSQNSEENTEAFF. In DNA form, the CDR3 reads TGTGCCAGCAGCCAAAACTCTGAAGAGAACACTGAAGCTTTCTTT.

The chain carries TRBV12-5 and TRBJ2-7, with 8 bases matching TRBD2. The CDR3 extends over 14 amino acids. V shed 7 bases, J shed 4 bases, and the junction held 9 bases outside the gene matches. Germline CDR1 LGHNT, CDR2 FRNRAP. The DNA for the CDR3 is TGTGCTAGTGTGCTAAGCGGGAGTAAATACGAGCAGTACTTC. It translates to CASVLSGSKYEQYF.

This clone has a single count. In the same sample, other DNA sequences code for this CDR3. The chain combines TRBV28 with TRBJ2-7; D is ambiguous. V dropped 3 bases and J dropped 3 bases, with 3 bases sitting between them. The CDR3 sequence is 11 residues long. Germline CDR1 is MDHEN and CDR2 is SYDVKM. The CDR3 loop reads CASSFNYEQYF. In nucleotides, the CDR3 is TGTGCCAGCAGTTTCAACTACGAGCAGTACTTC.